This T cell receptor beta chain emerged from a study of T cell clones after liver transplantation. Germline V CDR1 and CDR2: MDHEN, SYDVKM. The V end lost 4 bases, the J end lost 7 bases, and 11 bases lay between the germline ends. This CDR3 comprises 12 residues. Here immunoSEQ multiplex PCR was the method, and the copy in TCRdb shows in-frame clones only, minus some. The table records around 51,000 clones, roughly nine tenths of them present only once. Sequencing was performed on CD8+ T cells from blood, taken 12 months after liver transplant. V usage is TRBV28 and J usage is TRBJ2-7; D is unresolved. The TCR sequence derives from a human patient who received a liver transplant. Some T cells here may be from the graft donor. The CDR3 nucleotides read TGTGCCAGCAGTTACAAGGCGCAAGAGCAGTACTTC. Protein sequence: CASSYKAQEQYF.